One sample yielded the 10 T cell receptor beta chains listed below, sequenced in a study of blood T cell repertoires in COVID-19. Method: immunoSEQ multiplex PCR; TCRdb's copy keeps in-frame clones and lacks some. The sample carries some 65,000 clones, roughly 78% recorded once. Sequenced sample: peripheral blood. The source is a human donor in a cohort sampled during active COVID-19.

The J gene is TRBJ2-7, the V gene TRBV13; possibly TRBD1 for D (6 bases). This CDR3 region has 16 residues. CDR1 PRHDT and CDR2 FYEKMQ come from the germline V gene (reference sequence). Trimming stripped 4 bases from V and 5 bases from J, with 21 bases between. DNA for the CDR3: TGTGCCAGCAGCTCAGGTGCCGGGACATATCGCAACGAGCAGTACTTC. As protein: CASSSGAGTYRNEQYF.

The chain is built from TRBV5-4 and TRBJ1-1, with TRBD1 matching over 9 bases. V lost 4 bases and J lost 1; bases outside the gene matches: 2. The CDR3 spans 14 residues. Looked up from germline, CDR1 is SGHNT and CDR2 is YYREEE (reference sequence). CDR3 amino acids: CASSRGQGNTEAFF. CDR3 in DNA: TGTGCCAGCAGCCGGGGACAGGGGAACACTGAAGCTTTCTTT.

The chain combines TRBV2 with TRBJ1-6; 7 positions match TRBD1. The CDR3 contains 15 residues. CDR1 is SNHLY, CDR2 FYNNEI, per germline. Germline trimming cut 7 bases from V and 6 bases from J; bases unmatched to any gene: 9. CDR3 loop: CASKWNRGFNSPLHF. The DNA of the CDR3 is TGTGCCAGCAAATGGAACAGGGGATTTAATTCACCCCTCCACTTT.

The chain couples TRBV7-3 to TRBJ2-1; TRBD2 agrees at 9 bases. Germline trimming cut 1 base from V and 6 bases from J; bases unmatched to any gene: 7. Per the germline V gene, CDR1 is SGHTA and CDR2 is FQGTGA. The CDR3 is made up of 16 amino acids. The CDR3 nucleotides read TGTGCCAGCAGCTTAATTGCGGGAGGGCCGGTCAATGAGCAGTTCTTC. This translates into CASSLIAGGPVNEQFF.

The rearrangement joins TRBV7-8 to TRBJ1-1; 7 bases align to TRBD1. CDR1 and CDR2 (germline): SGHVS, FQNEAQ. Trimming took 4 bases from V and 1 from J; bases not matched to a gene: 6. This CDR3 region has 15 residues. DNA for the CDR3: TGTGCCAGCAGCTCCAGGACAGGACGGAACACTGAAGCTTTCTTT. Amino acid sequence: CASSSRTGRNTEAFF.

As DNA, the CDR3 is TGTGCCTGGAGTCGAGGCTATGGATACAATGAGCAGTTCTTC. It specifies CAWSRGYGYNEQFF. The chain links TRBV30 to TRBJ2-1; no clear D. The CDR3 covers 14 residues. V was pared by 2 bases and J by 4 bases, with 12 bases between. Looked up from germline, CDR1 is GTSNPN and CDR2 is SVGIG (reference sequence).

This rearrangement joins TRBV20-1 to TRBJ2-7, with 7 bases that match TRBD1. V was pared by 5 bases and J by 3 bases, with 1 base of the junction left unmatched. Germline lookup yields CDR1 DFQATT and CDR2 SNEGSKA (reference sequence). This CDR3 has 11 residues. The chain's CDR3 is CSADRVYEQYF. As DNA, the CDR3 is TGCAGTGCTGACAGGGTCTACGAGCAGTACTTC.

This rearrangement joins TRBV9 to TRBJ2-3; D is uncertain. V was clipped by 0 bases and J by 3 bases, with 8 bases between them. The CDR3 totals 14 residues. Germline V lookup: CDR1 SGDLS, CDR2 YYNGEE. For the CDR3, the DNA is TGTGCCAGCAGCGTAGTGGGCGAAACAGATACGCAGTATTTT. Translation: CASSVVGETDTQYF.

This clone occurred once. The chain carries TRBV19 and TRBJ1-2, with a weak D call TRBD1 (5 bases). Per the germline V gene, CDR1 is LNHDA and CDR2 is SQIVND (reference sequence). CDR3 length equals 15 residues. Deletions cut 6 bases from V and 6 bases from J, with 20 bases between. CDR3 loop: CASSLGQGLENGYTF. The DNA of the CDR3 is TGTGCCAGTAGCCTCGGCCAGGGACTAGAGAATGGCTACACCTTC.

This chain uses TRBV3-1 (or the pseudogene TRBV3-2) with TRBJ2-5; tentative D call: TRBD1 (5 bases). V was clipped by 1 base and J by 5 bases, with 14 bases between them. Germline V CDR1 and CDR2: LGHDT, YNNKEL (reference sequence). This CDR3 comprises 15 residues. This CDR3 reads CASSQVTGGLETQYF. The CDR3 nucleotides are TGTGCCAGCAGCCAAGTAACAGGTGGCCTGGAGACCCAGTACTTC.